Described below is a single T cell receptor beta chain sequence and its context. Its antigen is undetermined. This sample is part of a study of shared clonotypes between healthy human individuals. Broader study findings: An anticipated effect of sequencing depth on clonotype sharing among donors was recognized. Genetic and exposure-history diversity was limited by the few donors.

The method was immunoSEQ multiplex PCR; TCRdb's version includes in-frame clones alone and lacks a portion of them. Found here are 450,000 to 500,000 clones, over 70% of them singletons; the top ten hold approximately 11%. The donors were adults (healthy and HIV-negative) with no recent acute infections or vaccinations. The CDR3 is 15 amino acids. V dropped 4 bases and J dropped 5 bases, with 16 bases sitting between them. CDR1 and CDR2 from the germline V gene are MGHDK and SYGVNS. The TCR originated in a woman aged 35 to 49 in good health. Some clones in this sample may be carry-over from other donors' samples. The chain joins TRBV25-1 to TRBJ2-3; D possibly corresponds to TRBD1 (8 bases). Sequenced input: PBMCs. The CDR3 DNA sequence: TGTGCCAGCAGTGCAGGGGGCGGGGGAGGAGATACGCAGTATTTT. Translation gives CASSAGGGGGDTQYF.